The rows below give T cell receptor beta chains drawn from one sample of a study of Ad26.COV2.S vaccination and SARS-CoV-2 variants. Profiled with immunoSEQ multiplex PCR; TCRdb holds only in-frame clones, not every one. The top ten clones hold less than 5.5% of a sample with 440,000 or so clones, roughly 87% of them seen once. The specimen was peripheral blood, collected in a trial of Ad26.COV2.S vaccine versus placebo. These receptors all stem from a person between 18 and 65 years old who received the Ad26.COV2.S COVID-19 vaccine or a placebo. Each CDR3 is given with its conserved first and last residue. A D gene is named only where the DNA matches it firmly. The size field is filled for only some rows; it gives once, few, many or a size class.

CASSPWVGSYNEQFF	TGTGCCAGCAGTCCTTGGGTGGGCTCCTACAATGAGCAGTTCTTC	TRBJ2-1	.	.	15	TRBV2
CASSQHPGSNTGELFF	TGTGCCAGCAGCCAACATCCTGGTTCGAACACCGGGGAGCTGTTTTTT	TRBJ2-2	.	.	16	TRBV14
CASSLGTGFYGYTF	TGTGCCAGCAGCTTGGGGACAGGGTTCTATGGCTACACCTTC	TRBJ1-2	TRBD1	.	14	TRBV27
CSASIGGEVWEQFF	TGCAGTGCTAGTATAGGGGGGGAGGTGTGGGAGCAGTTCTTC	TRBJ2-1	.	.	14	TRBV20-1
CASSSGQGVGETQYF	TGTGCCAGCAGCTCGGGACAGGGGGTCGGGGAGACCCAGTACTTC	TRBJ2-5	TRBD1	.	15	TRBV7-2
CASSPEFDGPRPNTGELFF	TGTGCCAGCAGTCCCGAATTTGACGGTCCCAGGCCGAACACCGGGGAGCTGTTTTTT	TRBJ2-2	.	.	19	TRBV14
CASSFGGGATDTQYF	TGTGCCAGCAGTTTTGGGGGAGGGGCCACAGATACGCAGTATTTT	TRBJ2-3	TRBD2	.	15	TRBV27
CATSRDLAGAVDTQYF	TGTGCCACCAGCAGAGACCTAGCGGGAGCGGTAGATACGCAGTATTTT	TRBJ2-3	TRBD2	.	16	TRBV15
CASRVIETQYF	TGTGCCAGCAGAGTCATAGAGACCCAGTACTTC	TRBJ2-5	.	.	11	TRBV2
CASSKKGPGAQNTQYF	TGTGCCAGTAGTAAGAAAGGGCCGGGGGCACAAAATACGCAGTATTTT	TRBJ2-3	.	few	16	TRBV19
CSVELRRRELFF	TGCAGCGTTGAGTTGCGTCGCCGGGAGCTGTTTTTT	TRBJ2-2	.	.	12	TRBV29-1
CSAKGRQETQYF	TGCAGCGCCAAGGGGAGGCAAGAGACCCAGTACTTC	TRBJ2-5	.	.	12	TRBV29-1
CASSTWDLNEKLFF	TGTGCCAGCAGCACCTGGGACCTCAATGAAAAACTGTTTTTT	TRBJ1-4	.	.	14	TRBV7-9
CSVVLAALGEQYF	TGCAGCGTTGTACTAGCGGCCTTGGGCGAGCAGTACTTC	TRBJ2-7	TRBD2	.	13	TRBV29-1
CASSPWTGGQTQYF	TGTGCCAGCAGTCCGTGGACAGGGGGCCAGACCCAGTACTTC	TRBJ2-5	TRBD1	.	14	TRBV28
CASSSRSLAYNEQFF	TGTGCCAGCAGCTCAAGAAGTTTAGCCTACAATGAGCAGTTCTTC	TRBJ2-1	.	once	15	TRBV6-5
CASSLEGIDEKLFF	TGCGCCAGCAGCTTGGAAGGGATAGACGAAAAACTGTTTTTT	TRBJ1-4	.	.	14	TRBV5-1
CASALEPLYNEQFF	TGTGCCAGCGCCCTGGAGCCCCTCTACAATGAGCAGTTCTTC	TRBJ2-1	.	.	14	TRBV28
CASTASGGSYNEQFF	TGTGCCAGCACAGCTTCAGGGGGCAGTTACAATGAGCAGTTCTTC	TRBJ2-1	TRBD1	.	15	TRBV6-5
CASSQDPTGPDTQYF	TGCGCCAGCAGCCAAGATCCCACAGGCCCAGATACGCAGTATTTT	TRBJ2-3	.	once	15	TRBV4-1
CASSQTPPTDEQYF	TGTGCCAGCAGCCAAACACCTCCGACGGACGAGCAGTACTTC	TRBJ2-7	.	.	14	TRBV4-2
CASSYPGQGVDEQYF	TGTGCCAGCAGTTACCCGGGACAGGGGGTTGACGAGCAGTACTTC	TRBJ2-7	TRBD1	.	15	TRBV6-2/TRBV6-3
CASSVLDGSNYGYTF	TGTGCCAGCAGTGTTCTGGACGGATCTAACTATGGCTACACCTTC	TRBJ1-2	.	once	15	TRBV25-1
CASSPSTTGIYEQFF	TGTGCCAGCAGTCCGTCTACCACAGGGATCTATGAGCAGTTCTTC	TRBJ2-1	.	.	15	TRBV7-6
CASSSPGGKLFF	TGTGCCAGCAGTTCCCCAGGAGGAAAACTGTTTTTT	TRBJ1-4	.	.	12	TRBV27
CASSLRDRVEQYF	TGTGCCAGCAGCTTAAGGGACAGGGTCGAGCAGTACTTC	TRBJ2-7	TRBD1	.	13	TRBV7-2
CSVVAGGRNTEAFF	TGCAGCGTTGTCGCCGGGGGCCGGAACACTGAAGCTTTCTTT	TRBJ1-1	.	.	14	TRBV29-1
CASSEGAKNIQYF	TGTGCCAGCAGTGAGGGAGCCAAAAACATTCAGTACTTC	TRBJ2-4	.	.	13	TRBV6-1
CAWSVRGTVGQPQHF	TGTGCCTGGAGTGTAAGGGGGACAGTCGGTCAGCCCCAGCATTTT	TRBJ1-5	TRBD1	.	15	TRBV30
CASSLAGPNTEAFF	TGTGCCAGCAGCTTAGCGGGCCCGAACACTGAAGCTTTCTTT	TRBJ1-1	.	few	14	TRBV7-3
CASRSANTGELFF	TGTGCCAGTAGATCAGCGAACACCGGGGAGCTGTTTTTT	TRBJ2-2	.	.	13	TRBV19
CASSLLPGYGYTF	TGTGCCAGCAGTCTACTCCCGGGCTATGGCTACACCTTC	TRBJ1-2	.	.	13	TRBV6-2/TRBV6-3